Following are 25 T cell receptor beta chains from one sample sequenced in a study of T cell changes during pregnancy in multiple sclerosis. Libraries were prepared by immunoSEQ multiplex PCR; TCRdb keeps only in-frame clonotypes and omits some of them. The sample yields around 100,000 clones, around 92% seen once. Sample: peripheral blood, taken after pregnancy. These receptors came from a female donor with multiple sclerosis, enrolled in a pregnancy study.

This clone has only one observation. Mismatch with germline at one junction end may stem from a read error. CDR3 protein: CAWGYSGSLCF. The CDR3 DNA is TGTGCCTGGGGGTATAGCGGGAGTTTATGTTTT. V gene TRBV30 combines with J gene TRBJ2-3, with TRBD2 identical over 9 bases. The CDR3 loop spans 11 amino acids. The V gene's germline CDR1 is GTSNPN and CDR2 SVGIG (reference sequence).

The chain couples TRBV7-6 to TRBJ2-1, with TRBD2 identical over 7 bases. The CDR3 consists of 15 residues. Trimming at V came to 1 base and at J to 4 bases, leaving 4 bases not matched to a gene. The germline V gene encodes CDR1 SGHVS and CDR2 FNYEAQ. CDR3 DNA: TGTGCCAGCAGCTTAGAAGCGGGGATGTACAATGAGCAGTTCTTC. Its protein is CASSLEAGMYNEQFF.

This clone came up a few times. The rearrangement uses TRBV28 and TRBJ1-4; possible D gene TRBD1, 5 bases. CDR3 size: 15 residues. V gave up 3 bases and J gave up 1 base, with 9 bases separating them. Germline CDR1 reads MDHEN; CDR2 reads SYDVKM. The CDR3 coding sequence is TGTGCCAGCAGTTTTGTCAGGGAAACTAATGAAAAACTGTTTTTT. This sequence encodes CASSFVRETNEKLFF.

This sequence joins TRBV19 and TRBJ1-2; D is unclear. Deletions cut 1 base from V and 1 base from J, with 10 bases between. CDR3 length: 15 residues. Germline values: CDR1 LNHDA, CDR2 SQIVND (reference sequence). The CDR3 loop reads CASSIGGGYNYGYTF. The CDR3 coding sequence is TGTGCCAGTAGTATAGGAGGAGGTTATAACTATGGCTACACCTTC.

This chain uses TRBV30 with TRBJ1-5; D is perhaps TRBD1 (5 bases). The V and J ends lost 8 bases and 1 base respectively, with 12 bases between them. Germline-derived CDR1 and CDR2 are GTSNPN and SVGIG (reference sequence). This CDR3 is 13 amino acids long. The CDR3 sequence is CAGGDGSNQPQHF. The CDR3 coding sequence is TGTGCCGGGGGGGACGGGAGCAATCAGCCCCAGCATTTT.

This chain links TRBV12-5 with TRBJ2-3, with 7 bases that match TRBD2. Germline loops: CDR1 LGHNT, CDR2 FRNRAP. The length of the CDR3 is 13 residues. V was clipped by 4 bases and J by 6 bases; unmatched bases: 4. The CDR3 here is CASGWGGVDTQYF. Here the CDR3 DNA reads TGTGCTAGTGGTTGGGGGGGGGTGGATACGCAGTATTTT.

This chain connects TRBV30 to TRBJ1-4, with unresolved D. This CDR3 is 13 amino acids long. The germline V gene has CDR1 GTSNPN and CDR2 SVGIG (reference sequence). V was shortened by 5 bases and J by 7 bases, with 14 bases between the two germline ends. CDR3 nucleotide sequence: TGTGCCTGGTCCCCCGGGCGGGGTGAAAAACTGTTTTTT. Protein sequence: CAWSPGRGEKLFF.

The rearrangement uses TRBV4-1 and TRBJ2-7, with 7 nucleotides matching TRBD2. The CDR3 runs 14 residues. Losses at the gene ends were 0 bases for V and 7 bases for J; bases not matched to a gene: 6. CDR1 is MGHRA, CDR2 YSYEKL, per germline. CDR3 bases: TGCGCCAGCAGCCAAGAGGGAGGGATGGGGGAGCAGTACTTC. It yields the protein CASSQEGGMGEQYF.

Here the CDR3 reads CASGLTAEGGNTGANVLTF. As DNA, the CDR3 is TGTGCTAGTGGTTTGACCGCGGAGGGGGGGAATACTGGGGCCAACGTCCTGACTTTC. The chain combines TRBV12-5 with TRBJ2-6, with D possibly matching TRBD2 (7 bases). CDR1 LGHNT and CDR2 FRNRAP come from the germline V gene. The ends were cut back, 2 bases at V and 2 bases at J, with 19 bases in the middle. The CDR3 contains 19 residues.

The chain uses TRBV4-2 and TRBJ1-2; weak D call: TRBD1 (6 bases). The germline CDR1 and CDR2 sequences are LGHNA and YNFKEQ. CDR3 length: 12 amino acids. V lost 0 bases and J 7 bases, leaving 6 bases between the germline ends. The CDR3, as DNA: TGTGCCAGCAGCCAAGAGGACAGTGGCTACACCTTC. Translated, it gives CASSQEDSGYTF.

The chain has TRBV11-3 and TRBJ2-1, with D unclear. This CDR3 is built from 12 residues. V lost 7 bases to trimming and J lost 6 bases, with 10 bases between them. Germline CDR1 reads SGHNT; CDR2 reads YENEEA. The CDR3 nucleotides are TGTGCCAGCAACGTAGACGGCAATGAGCAGTTCTTC. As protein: CASNVDGNEQFF.

The CDR3, as DNA: TGTGCCAGTAGTATTGCCCTAGCGGGAGTGGCAGTTACAGATACGCAGTATTTT. It encodes CASSIALAGVAVTDTQYF. The chain links TRBV19 to TRBJ2-3, with TRBD2 matching 10 bases. J lost 3 bases, V lost 3 bases, and 12 bases had no gene match. The CDR3 totals 18 residues. Germline CDR1 LNHDA, CDR2 SQIVND (reference sequence).

In DNA form, the CDR3 reads TGCAGCGCCAGAAAGGGACTAGCGGCGGAGACCCAGTACTTC. Protein: CSARKGLAAETQYF. The chain uses TRBV29-1 and TRBJ2-5, with TRBD2 identical over 11 bases. V was pared by 7 bases and J by 5 bases, with 9 bases of the junction left unmatched. Germline V gives CDR1 SQVTM, CDR2 ANQGSEA. The CDR3 totals 14 residues.

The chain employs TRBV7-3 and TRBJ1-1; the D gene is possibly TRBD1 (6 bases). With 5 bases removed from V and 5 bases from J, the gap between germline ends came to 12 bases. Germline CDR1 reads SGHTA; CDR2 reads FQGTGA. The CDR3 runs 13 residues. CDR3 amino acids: CASSTGTKTEAFF. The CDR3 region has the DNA TGTGCCAGCAGCACAGGGACAAAGACTGAAGCTTTCTTT.

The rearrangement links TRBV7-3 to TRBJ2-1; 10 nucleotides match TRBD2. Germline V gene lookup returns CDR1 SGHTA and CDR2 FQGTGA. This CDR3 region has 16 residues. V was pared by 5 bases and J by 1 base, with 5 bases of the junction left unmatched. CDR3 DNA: TGTGCCAGCAGCCCGATAGCGGGAGGATCCTACAATGAGCAGTTCTTC. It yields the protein CASSPIAGGSYNEQFF.

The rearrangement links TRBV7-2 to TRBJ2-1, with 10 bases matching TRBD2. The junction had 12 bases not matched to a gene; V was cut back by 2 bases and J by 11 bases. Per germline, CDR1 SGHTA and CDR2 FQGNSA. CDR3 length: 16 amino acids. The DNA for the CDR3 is TGTGCCAGCAGCTTACGTGGTACTAGCGGGACAGTCAAGCAGTTCTTC. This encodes CASSLRGTSGTVKQFF.

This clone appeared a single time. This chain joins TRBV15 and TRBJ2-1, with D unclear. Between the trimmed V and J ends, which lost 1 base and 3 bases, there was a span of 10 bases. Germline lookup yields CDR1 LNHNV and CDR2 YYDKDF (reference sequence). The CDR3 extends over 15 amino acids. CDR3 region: CATSRATVFYNEQFF. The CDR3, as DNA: TGTGCCACCAGCAGAGCTACAGTTTTCTACAATGAGCAGTTCTTC. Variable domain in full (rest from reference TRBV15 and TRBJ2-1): DAMVIQNPRYQVTQFGKPVTLSCSQTLNHNVMYWYQQKSSQAPKLLFHYYDKDFNNEADTPDNFQSRRPNTSFCFLDIRSPGLGDTAMYLCATSRATVFYNEQFFGPGTRLTVL.

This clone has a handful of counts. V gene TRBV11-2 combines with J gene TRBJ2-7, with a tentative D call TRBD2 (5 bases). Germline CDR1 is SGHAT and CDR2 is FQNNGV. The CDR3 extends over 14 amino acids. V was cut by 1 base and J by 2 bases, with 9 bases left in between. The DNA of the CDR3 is TGTGCCAGCAGCTTAGGGGGAGCGGCCTACGAGCAGTACTTC. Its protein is CASSLGGAAYEQYF.

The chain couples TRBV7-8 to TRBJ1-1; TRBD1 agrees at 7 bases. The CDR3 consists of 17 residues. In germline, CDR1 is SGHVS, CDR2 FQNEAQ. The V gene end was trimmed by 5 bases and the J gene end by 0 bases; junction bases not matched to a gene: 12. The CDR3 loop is CASSLRGTAGVNTEAFF. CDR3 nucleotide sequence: TGTGCCAGCAGCCTCCGAGGGACAGCGGGGGTGAACACTGAAGCTTTCTTT.

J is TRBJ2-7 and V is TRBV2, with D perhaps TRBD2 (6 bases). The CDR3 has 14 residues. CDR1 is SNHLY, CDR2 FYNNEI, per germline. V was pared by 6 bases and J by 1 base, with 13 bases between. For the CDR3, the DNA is TGTGCCAGCAGGAGACTAGTAGTGTCCTACGAGCAGTACTTC. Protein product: CASRRLVVSYEQYF.

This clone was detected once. CDR3 sequence reads: CASLRDRGYEQYF. Here the CDR3 DNA reads TGTGCCAGCCTCCGGGACAGGGGATACGAGCAGTACTTC. This chain joins TRBV2 and TRBJ2-7; TRBD1 matches 10 bases. Per germline, CDR1 SNHLY and CDR2 FYNNEI. There are 13 residues in the CDR3. V trimming: 8 bases; J trimming: 4 bases; junction bases outside the gene matches: 5.

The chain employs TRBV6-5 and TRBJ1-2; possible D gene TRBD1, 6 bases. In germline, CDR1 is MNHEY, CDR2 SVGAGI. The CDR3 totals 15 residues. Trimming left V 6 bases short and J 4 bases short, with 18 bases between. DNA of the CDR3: TGTGCCAGCAGCCCCCAGGACAGCCAACCCTATGGCTACACCTTC. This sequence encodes CASSPQDSQPYGYTF.

The CDR3 region has the DNA TGTGCCAGCAGTCCCCTTGCGGGTGCCTACGAGCAGTACTTC. This encodes CASSPLAGAYEQYF. The rearrangement links TRBV27 to TRBJ2-7, with D possibly being TRBD2 (5 bases). There are 14 residues in the CDR3. Looked up from germline, CDR1 is MNHEY and CDR2 is SMNVEV (reference sequence). The V gene lost 5 bases and the J gene lost 2 bases, with 13 bases spanning the gap.

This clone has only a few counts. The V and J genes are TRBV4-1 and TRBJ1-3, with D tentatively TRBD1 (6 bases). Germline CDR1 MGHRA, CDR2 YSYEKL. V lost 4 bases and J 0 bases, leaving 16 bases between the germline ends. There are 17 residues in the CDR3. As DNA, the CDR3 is TGCGCCAGCAGCCGACAGGTGGCGCCGAACTCTGGAAACACCATATATTTT. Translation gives CASSRQVAPNSGNTIYF.

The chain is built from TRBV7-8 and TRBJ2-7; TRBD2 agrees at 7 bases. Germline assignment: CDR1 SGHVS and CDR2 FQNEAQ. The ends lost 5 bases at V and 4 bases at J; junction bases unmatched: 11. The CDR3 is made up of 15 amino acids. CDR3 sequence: CASSQEAGATYEQYF. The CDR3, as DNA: TGTGCCAGCAGCCAAGAGGCGGGAGCAACTTACGAGCAGTACTTC.